This T cell receptor (beta chain) was profiled in a study of shared clonotypes between healthy human individuals. Study in general: Plates per donor: three CD4 naive, three CD4 memory, two CD8 naive, one CD8 memory. Study conclusions and caveats: Larger estimated richness was generally recorded for naive subsets relative to memory subsets. The represented genetic and exposure-history diversity was limited by the small number of donors.

Each subset's genomic DNA was shared equally among a number of immunoSEQ plates. TCRdb keeps only in-frame clones here, not all; method: immunoSEQ multiplex PCR. This sample yields hundreds of thousands of clones, of which 96% are seen a single time; 0.095% to 0.13% belongs to the top ten. Comment on this clone: As yet, its antigen is unknown.

The ends lost 4 bases at V and 6 bases at J; junction bases unmatched: 5. This CDR3 region has 14 residues. Germline V gives CDR1 MNHNY, CDR2 SVGAGI (reference sequence). Naive-designated CD8 cells lacked CD45RO, were positively enriched for CCR7, and omitted terminally differentiated effector memory CD45RA+ cells. Sequencing was done on a sample of naive CD8+ T cells sorted from blood. This TCR was sampled from a woman under 40 in good health. V and J are TRBV6-6 and TRBJ1-5, with TRBD1 matching 8 bases. CDR3 coding DNA: TGTGCCAGCAGTTGGACAGGGTCTCTTCAGCCCCAGCATTTT. Its protein is CASSWTGSLQPQHF.